One and the same sample provided the 6 T cell receptor beta chains below, sequenced in a study of blood T cell repertoires in COVID-19. The assay was immunoSEQ multiplex PCR, and TCRdb's table has in-frame clones only and misses some. The data hold about 140,000 clones, with approximately 86% observed a single time. Sequencing was performed on peripheral blood. Source of these receptors: a woman aged 60-75 years with acute or convalescent COVID-19.

V is TRBV30 and J is TRBJ1-1; TRBD1 is a possible D gene (6 bases). CDR3 length: 14 residues. With 3 bases removed from V and 1 base from J, the gap between germline ends came to 12 bases. Germline V gives CDR1 GTSNPN, CDR2 SVGIG (reference sequence). The CDR3 is CAWRGQGENTEAFF. The CDR3 DNA sequence: TGTGCCTGGAGGGGACAAGGCGAGAACACTGAAGCTTTCTTT. Complete variable domain (other parts from reference TRBV30 and TRBJ1-1): SQTIHQWPATLVQPVGSPLSLECTVEGTSNPNLYWYRQAAGRGLQLLFYSVGIGQISSEVPQNLSASRPQDRQFILSSKKLLLSDSGFYLCAWRGQGENTEAFFGQGTRLTVV.

The chain employs TRBV19 and TRBJ1-2; D unclear. This CDR3 has 12 residues. Germline assignment: CDR1 LNHDA and CDR2 SQIVND (reference sequence). V was pared by 6 bases and J by 5 bases, with 10 bases between. CDR3 residues: CASRPNSYGYTF. The CDR3 DNA is TGTGCCAGTAGACCTAACAGTTATGGCTACACCTTC.

The gene calls are TRBV5-1 and TRBJ1-2; maybe TRBD1 (5 bases). With 0 bases removed from V and 4 bases from J, the gap between germline ends came to 16 bases. In germline, CDR1 is SGHRS, CDR2 YFSETQ. The CDR3 contains 16 residues. The CDR3 loop is CASSLVAGPLPYGYTF. CDR3 nucleotides: TGCGCCAGCAGCTTGGTAGCAGGGCCCCTCCCCTATGGCTACACCTTC.

Only one count was recorded for this clone. The CDR3 protein is CASSQGEGQNTEAFF. CDR3 bases: TGTGCCAGCAGCCAAGGGGAGGGACAAAACACTGAAGCTTTCTTT. The chain links TRBV4-2 to TRBJ1-1, with D perhaps matching TRBD1 (6 bases). The V and J ends lost 1 base and 2 bases respectively, with 11 bases between them. CDR3 length: 15 amino acids. Germline CDR1 reads LGHNA; CDR2 reads YNFKEQ.

The gene calls are TRBV20-1 and TRBJ1-2; D call uncertain. The CDR3 consists of 10 residues. Germline assignment: CDR1 DFQATT and CDR2 SNEGSKA (reference sequence). V was pared by 3 bases and J by 6 bases, with 5 bases between. The DNA for the CDR3 is TGCAGTGCTAGCTCTAATGGCTACACCTTC. Its protein product is CSASSNGYTF.

This clone was observed once. The rearrangement joins TRBV27 to TRBJ2-7, with D maybe TRBD1 (5 bases). This CDR3 is built from 15 residues. V lost 0 bases and J lost 4, with 13 bases in between. Germline V gene lookup returns CDR1 MNHEY and CDR2 SMNVEV (reference sequence). The CDR3 coding sequence is TGTGCCAGCAGTTTATCCCAGCCAGGGTTGTACGAGCAGTACTTC. It yields the protein CASSLSQPGLYEQYF.